What follows describes a single T cell receptor (beta chain). Its target is not known. The deep-level immunoSEQ assay was used. The assay was immunoSEQ multiplex PCR, and TCRdb's table has in-frame clones only and misses some. There are 650,000 to 800,000 clones in the sample; roughly two thirds occur only once, and around 1.8% lies in the top ten. The sample originates from a study of shared clonotypes between healthy human individuals. Whole-study context: Per-donor plates numbered three CD4 naive, three CD4 memory, two CD8 naive and one CD8 memory.

The study, taken as a whole, reports: Non-shared clonotypes showed lower generation probabilities than clonotypes common to all four donors. Clonotype sharing among donors, it was expected, would be affected by sequencing depth.

The CDR3 runs to 14 residues. The ends were cut back, 5 bases at V and 1 base at J, with 13 bases in the middle. Germline V CDR1 and CDR2: GTSNPN, SVGIG (reference sequence). The sample comprised memory CD4+ T cells sorted from blood. Subset described: CD45RA-negative fraction. This chain connects TRBV30 to TRBJ2-3, with TRBD2 as a possible D gene (5 bases). This sequence originates from a woman aged 25 to 45 in good health. The CDR3 region is CAWARGQGTDTQYF. Written as DNA, the CDR3 is TGTGCCTGGGCCCGGGGTCAAGGCACAGATACGCAGTATTTT.